This is a list of T cell receptor beta chains from one sample in a study of shared clonotypes between healthy human individuals. Method: immunoSEQ multiplex PCR; TCRdb's copy keeps in-frame clones and lacks some. Counted here are 650,000 to 800,000 clones, 72% occurring once; the ten biggest clones make up under 2%. The sequencing sample was made of memory CD4+ T cells sorted from blood. The receptor source for this set is a woman younger than 45 in good health. CDR3s include the opening cysteine and the closing phenylalanine or tryptophan. The order of the fields is clone size, V gene, J gene, D gene, CDR3 DNA, CDR3 protein. D genes are given only for firm matches. The listing skips clone size in some rows; elsewhere it reads once, few, many or a size class.

>NA|TRBV18|TRBJ2-7|NA
TGTGCCAGCTCACCCCCTGGCAGACCTTACGAGCAGTACTTC
CASSPPGRPYEQYF
>NA|TRBV5-1|TRBJ1-1|NA
TGCGCCAGCCGCGACATGAACACTGAAGCTTTCTTT
CASRDMNTEAFF
>NA|TRBV6-8|TRBJ2-5|NA
TGTGCCAGCAGTTACTCGGTAAACCAAGAGACCCAGTACTTC
CASSYSVNQETQYF
>NA|TRBV4-1|TRBJ2-3|TRBD2
TGCGCCAGCAGCCAAGGACTAGCGGGAGCCCGACCGTCTATTGATACGCAGTATTTT
CASSQGLAGARPSIDTQYF
>NA|TRBV5-5|TRBJ2-5|NA
TGTGCCAGCAGCTTGGTTGGGTCGGTTTGGGAGACCCAGTACTTC
CASSLVGSVWETQYF
>NA|TRBV7-2|TRBJ1-1|NA
TGTGCCAGCAGCTTGGTCCTGAACACTGAAGCTTTCTTT
CASSLVLNTEAFF
>NA|TRBV28|TRBJ2-7|TRBD2
TGTGCCAGCTATTCCGGGACTAGCGGCTACGAGCAGTACTTC
CASYSGTSGYEQYF
>NA|TRBV2|TRBJ1-5|NA
TGTGCCAGCAGTGGAGGGGAGGGTCAGCCCCAGCATTTT
CASSGGEGQPQHF
>NA|TRBV5-4|TRBJ2-5|TRBD2
TGTGCCAGCAGCTTGTCATACGGGAGGGCCCTGGAGACCCAGTACTTC
CASSLSYGRALETQYF
>once|TRBV18|TRBJ2-2|NA
TGTGCCAGCTCACCAACGGCCCAGGGTAACACCGGGGAGCTGTTTTTT
CASSPTAQGNTGELFF
>NA|TRBV5-5|TRBJ2-7|TRBD1
TGTGCCAGCAGCTTAGGACAGGGTAATTACGAGCAGTACTTC
CASSLGQGNYEQYF
>NA|TRBV19|TRBJ1-1|TRBD1
TGTGCCAGTAGCGCCGGGGACACAGGGGGCACTGAAGCTTTCTTT
CASSAGDTGGTEAFF
>NA|TRBV5-8|TRBJ2-3|TRBD1
TGTGCCAGCACCTTGAAGGGGGCAGCGCAGTATTTT
CASTLKGAAQYF
>NA|TRBV4-1|TRBJ1-2|TRBD1
TGCGCCAGCAGCGAGAGCCCCGGGACAGGCGGGTATGGCTACACCTTC
CASSESPGTGGYGYTF
>NA|TRBV20-1|TRBJ2-1|NA
TGCAGTGCTAGAGAGAGTGTTGAGCAGTTCTTC
CSARESVEQFF
>NA|TRBV28|TRBJ1-2|TRBD1
TGTGCCAGCAGTTTGAAAGGGGGCCCCTGGCGCGGCTACACCTTC
CASSLKGGPWRGYTF
>NA|TRBV5-1|TRBJ1-2|TRBD1
TGCGCCAGCAGCAGGGAGACAGGGACTACTAACTATGGCTACACCTTC
CASSRETGTTNYGYTF
>NA|TRBV7-9|TRBJ1-5|NA
TGTGCCAGCAGCGCCACAGGGTCAGGGTATCAGCCCCAGCATTTT
CASSATGSGYQPQHF
>NA|TRBV2|TRBJ2-1|TRBD2
TGTGCCAGCAGTCGACTAGCGGGCCCCGATGAGCAGTTCTTC
CASSRLAGPDEQFF
>NA|TRBV4-1|TRBJ2-5|NA
TGCGCCAGCAGCCTTCCCACTCGGACCCAGTACTTC
CASSLPTRTQYF
>NA|TRBV2|TRBJ1-1|NA
TGTGCCAGCCGAGGGACATATCTAATGAACACTGAAGCTTTCTTT
CASRGTYLMNTEAFF
>many|TRBV6-6|TRBJ2-3|NA
TGTGCCAGCAGTTACGGACCAGATACGCAGTATTTT
CASSYGPDTQYF
>NA|TRBV10-1|TRBJ2-3|TRBD1
TGCGCCAGCGGACAGGGGGGCACAGATACGCAGTATTTT
CASGQGGTDTQYF
>NA|TRBV7-9|TRBJ2-5|NA
TGTGCCAGCAGCGGTTTGTCGGACCAAGAGACCCAGTACTTC
CASSGLSDQETQYF
>once|TRBV7-7|TRBJ2-5|NA
TGTGCCAGCAGCTTGGGTCCAAGTGAGGGAGAGACCCAGTACTTC
CASSLGPSEGETQYF
>NA|TRBV7-9|TRBJ2-3|NA
TGTGCCAGCAGCCCCGGATCAGGGCGTGATACAGATACGCAGTATTTT
CASSPGSGRDTDTQYF
>NA|TRBV4-1|TRBJ1-1|NA
TGCGCCAGCAGCCAGGCGATGGGGGGCGGGAGCACTGAAGCTTTCTTT
CASSQAMGGGSTEAFF
>NA|TRBV6-1|TRBJ2-7|TRBD2
TGTGCCAGCAGTGGACGGGAGGGCGTTAACTACGAGCAGTACTTC
CASSGREGVNYEQYF
>NA|TRBV2|TRBJ2-1|TRBD1
TGTGCCAGCAGTGGGGACAGGGAGTACAATGAGCAGTTCTTC
CASSGDREYNEQFF
>NA|TRBV27|TRBJ2-1|NA
TGTGCCAGCAGTTTGAGGGGCTCAAATGAGCAGTTCTTC
CASSLRGSNEQFF
>once|TRBV27|TRBJ2-2|NA
TGTGCCAGCAGTTTTTGGTTCCGGAGCGGGTTTTTCGGGGAGCTGTTTTTT
CASSFWFRSGFFGELFF
>NA|TRBV5-4|TRBJ1-1|TRBD1
TGTGCCAGCAGCGCGGGACAGCTGAGTGAAGCTTTCTTT
CASSAGQLSEAFF
>NA|TRBV5-1|TRBJ1-2|TRBD1
TGCGCCAGCAGCCCGGGACAGGGGGCGGGCACCTTC
CASSPGQGAGTF
>NA|TRBV7-7|TRBJ2-2|TRBD2
TGTGCCAGCAGCTTAGCGCCGGCGGGAGCTACGAACACCGGGGAGCTGTTTTTT
CASSLAPAGATNTGELFF
>NA|TRBV7-8|TRBJ2-3|NA
TGTGCCAGCAGCTTATCCACAGGACTCACAGATACGCAGTATTTT
CASSLSTGLTDTQYF
>NA|TRBV7-3|TRBJ2-1|NA
TGTGCCAGCAGCTTCGGGACGACTAATGAGCAGTTCTTC
CASSFGTTNEQFF
>NA|TRBV19|TRBJ1-1|NA
TGTGCCAGTCTCGGGACGGGCCAGAACACTGAAGCTTTCTTT
CASLGTGQNTEAFF
>many|TRBV7-3|TRBJ1-3|NA
TGTGCCAGCAGCCAAGATACCGGAAACACCATATATTTT
CASSQDTGNTIYF
>NA|TRBV10-3|TRBJ1-1|NA
TGTGCCAGCAGTCGATATGCGAACACTGAAGCTTTCTTT
CASSRYANTEAFF
>NA|TRBV12-5|TRBJ1-1|NA
TGTGCTAGTGGTTTGGGACAAAACACTGAAGCTTTCTTT
CASGLGQNTEAFF
>NA|TRBV4-1|TRBJ2-7|NA
TGCGCCAGCAGCCAGCCCGGGACAACTCGATCCGAGCAGTACTTC
CASSQPGTTRSEQYF
>NA|TRBV6-6|TRBJ2-7|NA
TGTGCCAGCACCCCGGGGACAAGAGGCTACTACGAGCAGTACTTC
CASTPGTRGYYEQYF
>NA|TRBV27|TRBJ2-7|TRBD2
TGTGCCAGCAGTACGGGCGGGAGGCCCTCCTACGAGCAGTACTTC
CASSTGGRPSYEQYF
>NA|TRBV28|TRBJ1-1|NA
TGTGCCAGCAGTTTATACGGTAGAAGCACTGAAGCTTTCTTT
CASSLYGRSTEAFF